This TCR beta chain is from a study of T cell clusters in autoimmune cytopenias. Each sample's input was about 270 ng genomic DNA, 35,000 to 40,000 genome equivalents. TRB was amplified by touch-down multiplex PCR, primer pools A and B combined. TCRdb re-called the multiplex PCR reads and shows each CDR3 protein once, DNA omitted. The sample includes roughly 6,500 distinct CDR3 sequences. The CDR3 length is 15 residues. The germline V gene has CDR1 SGHRS and CDR2 YFSETQ. The same data also contributed to another study, on T cell repertoires in aging, cancer and after chemotherapy.

The sequence came from a human donor in good health. Input material: peripheral blood. This chain uses TRBV5-1 with TRBJ1-4. This CDR3 reads CASSLTGRAEEKLFF.